The rows below give T cell receptor beta chains drawn from one sample of a study of human T cells and chemical hapten exposure. TCRdb reprocessed the RACE reads via MiXCR and lists one record per CDR3 protein. The top ten clones hold less than 2% of a sample with 150,000 to 200,000 distinct CDR3 sequences, roughly 15% of them seen once. Sequencing used whole blood, obtained in connection with sensitization to the hapten diphenylcyclopropenone (DPC). The receptors derive from a woman aged 30 to 39 with alopecia areata. Some clones in this sample may be carry-over from other donors' samples. Each CDR3 is given without its conserved first and last residue. Fields, in order: clone size, V gene, CDR3 protein. Clone size is given for some rows only: seen once, a few or many times, or a class if the clone is expanded.

>many|TRBV10-3
AISEGDRGPTRETQY
>few|TRBV7-9
ASSLAEAKTQY
>few|TRBV4-3
ASSQSLAPGEETQY
>.|TRBV3-1
ASSQGDYEQY
>.|TRBV7-2
ASSLAGGRHYEQY
>few|TRBV29-1
SAIKQGWITEAF
>.|TRBV4-3
ASSQGSLLAGAYEQY
>few|TRBV6-5
ASSNGRGSYEQY
>.|TRBV19
ASCRDRETQPQH
>few|TRBV5-1
ASSLTSYLSTDTQY
>.|TRBV28
ASSLNWINYGYT
>.|TRBV29-1
SVATGRRGVRDEQF
>.|TRBV20-1
SASTGTQF
>.|TRBV7-2
ASSLGGMGRPNTEAF
>many|TRBV12-3/TRBV12-4
ASSFLAGGTDTQY
>many|TRBV28
ASSLGTGRTQETQY
>.|TRBV5-1
ASSIYTGGPGELF
>.|TRBV7-9
ASSSHRGNSPLH
>.|TRBV12-3/TRBV12-4
ASSLTAGRTDTQY
>many|TRBV7-2
ASSWTGWNSPLH
>.|TRBV6-5
ASSYVLGMNTEAF
>.|TRBV5-1
ASSPGQGSDEQY
>.|TRBV10-3
AISDRVSQETQY
>few|TRBV18
ASSPQMVAKNIQY
>.|TRBV7-2
ASSTSNGISPLH
>few|TRBV10-3
AISEYNSYEQY
>many|TRBV5-6
ASSLQSEQF
>.|TRBV9
ASSDTGASRAF